Presented here are 10 T cell receptor delta chains from one specimen sequenced in a study of γδ T cells in repeated Plasmodium falciparum infection. TCRdb re-processed the multiplex PCR reads using CATT. The sample lists roughly 90,000 delta-chain clones, about 1.5% seen once, with 7% to 9.5% in the top ten. Flow sorting of PBMC yielded separate Vgamma9/Vdelta2+ and Vdelta2-negative gammadelta T cell populations for bulk repertoire analysis. Specimen: gamma-delta T cells from blood. The receptor source for this set is a pool of human donors (malaria-infected and uninfected, not separated).

This clone was seen ten or more times. The chain combines TRDV1 with TRDJ1, with 11 bases fitting TRDD3. Per the germline V gene, CDR1 is TSWWSYY and CDR2 is QGS. Germline trimming cut 4 bases from V and 3 bases from J; bases unmatched to any gene: 16. The CDR3 totals 19 residues. Here the CDR3 reads CALGVLLNWGISGADKLIF. The CDR3 DNA reads as TGTGCTCTTGGGGTCCTCCTCAACTGGGGGATATCGGGCGCCGATAAACTCATCTTT.

This clone has a count of ten or more. The mismatch at residue 11 between this DNA's translation and the TCRdb protein of a much larger clone likely reflects a read error; the protein shown is translated from the DNA. V gene TRDV3 combines with J gene TRDJ1; D not certain. In germline, CDR1 is TVYSNPD, CDR2 GDNSRS (reference sequence). This CDR3 contains 15 residues. Here the CDR3 reads CAFRVLFGYTGKLIF. In DNA form, the CDR3 reads TGTGCCTTCCGAGTCTTATTTGGTTACACCGGTAAACTCATCTTT.

Many counts were recorded for this clone. The TCRdb protein comes from a much larger clone and disagrees with this DNA's translation at residue 13, likely due to a read error; the protein given here is derived from the DNA. V usage is TRDV2 and J usage is TRDJ1; no definite D call. The CDR3 loop spans 14 amino acids. In germline, CDR1 is GEAIGNYY, CDR2 EKD. The CDR3 sequence is CACDTPFVVGVLTF. Here the CDR3 DNA reads TGTGCCTGTGACACCCCTTTTGTAGTTGGCGTACTCACCTTT.

This clone occurred a few times. TCRdb's listed protein matches a much larger clone and diverges from this DNA's translation at residue 13, likely through a read error; the protein shown comes from the DNA. The V gene is TRDV2, the J gene TRDJ1, with 7 bases matching TRDD3. This CDR3 region has 17 residues. Germline V gene data show CDR1 as GEAIGNYY and CDR2 as EKD. This chain's CDR3 is CACDLLAGGPYTNKLIF. The CDR3 DNA is TGTGCCTGTGACCTTCTCGCTGGGGGCCCGTACACCAATAAACTCATCTTT.

This clone has just a few counts. TCRdb records a much larger clone's protein for this DNA, with a difference at residue 10 that likely arises from a read error; the protein given is the translation of the DNA. The rearrangement links TRDV1 to TRDJ1, with 7 bases that match TRDD3. Assignment of the J gene here rests on matching the DNA to germline, because TCRdb gives none. The CDR3 length is 19 residues. Trimming removed 0 bases from V and 0 bases from J; junction bases left unmatched: 13. Germline V gene sequence: CDR1 TSWWSYY, CDR2 QGS. The DNA for the CDR3 is TGTGCTCTTGGGGAACTTTATAACTCGGGCTGGGGGTACACCGATAAACTCATCTTT. Translated, it gives CALGELYNSGWGYTDKLIF.

This clone was seen more than once but under ten times. The protein TCRdb lists belongs to a much larger clone and differs from this DNA's translation at residue 6, which points to a read error; the protein shown is made from the DNA. This sequence joins TRDV3 and TRDJ1; 9 nucleotides agree with TRDD3. The CDR3 loop spans 21 amino acids. Germline V gene sequence: CDR1 TVYSNPD, CDR2 GDNSRS (reference sequence). V lost 2 bases to trimming and J lost 3 bases; unmatched junction nucleotides: 28. CDR3 coding DNA: TGTGCCTTTGAGCCGTCCTGGGGGATTAAGGCCACTTCGCGGGCTTCCGATAAACTCATCTTT. It is translated as CAFEPSWGIKATSRASDKLIF. The full variable domain, with the rest looked up from reference TRDV3 and TRDJ1, is CDKVTQSSPDQTVASGSEVVLLCTYDTVYSNPDLFWYRIRPDYSFQFVFYGDNSRSEGADFTQGRFSVKHILTQKAFHLVISPVRTEDSATYYCAFEPSWGIKATSRASDKLIFGKGTRVTVEP.

This clone was counted between two and nine times. The amino acid sequence in TCRdb belongs to a much larger clone and departs from this DNA's translation at residue 7, likely a sequencing read error; the sequence shown is translated from the DNA. The genes are TRDV2 and TRDJ1; maybe TRDD3 (7 bases). Here the J gene came from matching the DNA to germline, since TCRdb omits it. V lost 0 bases, J lost 2 bases, and 36 bases lay in between. The CDR3 spans 23 residues. Germline assignment: CDR1 GEAIGNYY and CDR2 EKD. The CDR3 DNA is TGTGCCTGTGACACCATTAACTCTTCCTGGAAGACTGGGGATGTTACGGCGACCGATAAACTCATCTTT. Protein sequence: CACDTINSSWKTGDVTATDKLIF.

As concerns this clone: This DNA's translation differs at residue 18 from TCRdb's protein, which comes from a much larger clone; a read error is likely, and the protein shown is translated from the DNA. The chain is built from TRDV1 and TRDJ1; the D gene is possibly TRDD3 (6 bases). TCRdb offers no J gene call, so here the DNA was matched to germline to obtain one. The germline CDR1 and CDR2 sequences are TSWWSYY and QGS. The CDR3 runs 27 residues. Trimming took off 1 base at V and 2 bases at J, with 47 bases between the two ends. CDR3 protein: CALGEPVSYKLTHTIWWYTWGTDKLIF. The CDR3 region has the DNA TGTGCTCTTGGGGAACCTGTCTCCTATAAACTCACTCATACTATCTGGTGGTACACATGGGGGACCGATAAACTCATCTTT.

This clone was seen more than once but under ten times. The protein given by TCRdb reflects a much larger clone and differs at residue 12 from this DNA's translation, likely from a read error; the protein shown is the DNA's translation. The CDR3, as DNA: TGTGCTCTTGGGGAACGGTGCCCCCAAAAGTGGGCGACACGAGGGGCCCCCGATAAACTCATCTTT. Translated, it gives CALGERCPQKWATRGAPDKLIF. This chain connects TRDV1 to TRDJ1; D remains ambiguous. The J gene, missing from TCRdb, was assigned here through DNA to germline matching. V gave up 1 base and J gave up 3 bases, with 33 bases separating them. CDR1 and CDR2 from the germline V gene are TSWWSYY and QGS. CDR3 length equals 22 residues.

This clone has at least ten counts. Other DNA variants within this sample encode the same CDR3. V usage is TRDV1 and J usage is TRDJ1, with 8 bases aligning to TRDD3. The J segment lost 0 bases and the V segment lost 2 bases, leaving 8 bases of the junction unmatched. This CDR3 has 17 residues. Germline CDR1 reads TSWWSYY; CDR2 reads QGS. The CDR3 DNA follows: TGTGCTCTTGGGGAAGTCGCGGGATACGCCTACACCGATAAACTCATCTTT. This codes for CALGEVAGYAYTDKLIF.